This T cell receptor beta chain was sequenced during a study of T cells after yellow fever vaccination. The sample holds a few counts of this clonotype. From the 5' RACE reads, TCRdb called clonotypes with MiXCR, one entry per CDR3 protein. Here the sample spans 350,000 to 450,000 distinct CDR3 sequences, around a sixth being singletons. Here the sequenced sample was PBMCs, taken before the yellow fever booster vaccination. This TCR was recovered from a young man who received the YFV17D yellow fever vaccine.

The CDR3 is CASSQAGSGTNNSPLHF. CDR3 sequence (DNA): TGCGCCAGCAGCCAAGCTGGATCGGGGACCAATAATTCACCCCTCCACTTT. The chain carries TRBV4-1 and TRBJ1-6, with a possible D match to TRBD1 (5 bases). This CDR3 has 17 amino acids. Germline CDR1 and CDR2: MGHRA and YSYEKL. V gave up 1 base and J gave up 5 bases, with 15 bases separating them.